This T cell receptor (beta chain) came from a study of blood T cells in healthy people across ages. The CDR3 is made up of 14 amino acids. Between the trimmed V and J ends, which lost 6 bases and 4 bases, there was a span of 12 bases. Germline loops: CDR1 MDHEN, CDR2 SYDVKM. For the second PCR, which ran for roughly 7 to 11 cycles, a sample-barcoded 5' primer and a J-beta primer mix were used. A minimum of 2.5 million CDR3-containing paired-end reads was obtained for each sample. TCRdb processed the 5' RACE reads anew with MiXCR; each CDR3 protein has one entry. The sample includes around 2 million distinct CDR3 sequences, about 39% of them seen just once.

The specimen was blood. The TCR comes from a human donor in good health. The rearrangement joins TRBV28 to TRBJ1-4; D remains unclear. DNA of the CDR3: TGTGCCAGCAGACTCGGGGAGAATAATGAAAAACTGTTTTTT. Amino acid sequence: CASRLGENNEKLFF.